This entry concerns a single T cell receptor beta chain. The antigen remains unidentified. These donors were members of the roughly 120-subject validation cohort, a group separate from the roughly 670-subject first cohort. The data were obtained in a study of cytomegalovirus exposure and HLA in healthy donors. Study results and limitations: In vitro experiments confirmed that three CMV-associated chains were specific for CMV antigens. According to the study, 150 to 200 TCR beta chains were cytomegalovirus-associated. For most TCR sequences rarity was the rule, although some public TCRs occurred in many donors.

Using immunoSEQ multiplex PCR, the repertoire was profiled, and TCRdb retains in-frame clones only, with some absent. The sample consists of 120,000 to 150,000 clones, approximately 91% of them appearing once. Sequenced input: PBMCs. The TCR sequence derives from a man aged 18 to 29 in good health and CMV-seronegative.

The CDR3: CASSLPMTGGDTEAFF. Here the CDR3 DNA reads TGTGCCAGCAGCTTGCCAATGACAGGGGGGGACACTGAAGCTTTCTTT. The V and J genes are TRBV7-9 and TRBJ1-1; 9 bases agree with TRBD1. Germline lookup yields CDR1 SEHNR and CDR2 FQNEAQ (reference sequence). With V trimmed by 3 bases and J by 3 bases, 8 bases remained unmatched. The CDR3 consists of 16 residues. Full variable domain (rest looked up from reference TRBV7-9 and TRBJ1-1): DTGVSQNPRHKITKRGQNVTFRCDPISEHNRLYWYRQTLGQGPEFLTYFQNEAQLEKSRLLSDRFSAERPKGSFSTLEIQRTEQGDSAMYLCASSLPMTGGDTEAFFGQGTRLTVV.